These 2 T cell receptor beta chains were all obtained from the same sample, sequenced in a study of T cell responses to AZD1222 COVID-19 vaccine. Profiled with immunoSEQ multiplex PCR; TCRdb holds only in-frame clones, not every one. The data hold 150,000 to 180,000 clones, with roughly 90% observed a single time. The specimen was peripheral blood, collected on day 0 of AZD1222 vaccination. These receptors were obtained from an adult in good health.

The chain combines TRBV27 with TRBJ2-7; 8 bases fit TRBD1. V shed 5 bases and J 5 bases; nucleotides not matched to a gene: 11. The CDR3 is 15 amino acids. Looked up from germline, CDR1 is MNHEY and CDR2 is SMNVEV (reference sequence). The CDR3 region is CASSPPQGAPHEQYF. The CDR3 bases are TGTGCCAGCAGTCCCCCTCAGGGGGCGCCCCACGAGCAGTACTTC.

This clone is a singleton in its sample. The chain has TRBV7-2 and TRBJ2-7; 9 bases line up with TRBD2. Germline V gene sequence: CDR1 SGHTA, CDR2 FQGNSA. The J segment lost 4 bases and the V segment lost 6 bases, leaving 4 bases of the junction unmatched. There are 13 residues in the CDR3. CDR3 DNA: TGTGCCAGCAGGCTAGCGGGGAGATACGAGCAGTACTTC. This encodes CASRLAGRYEQYF.